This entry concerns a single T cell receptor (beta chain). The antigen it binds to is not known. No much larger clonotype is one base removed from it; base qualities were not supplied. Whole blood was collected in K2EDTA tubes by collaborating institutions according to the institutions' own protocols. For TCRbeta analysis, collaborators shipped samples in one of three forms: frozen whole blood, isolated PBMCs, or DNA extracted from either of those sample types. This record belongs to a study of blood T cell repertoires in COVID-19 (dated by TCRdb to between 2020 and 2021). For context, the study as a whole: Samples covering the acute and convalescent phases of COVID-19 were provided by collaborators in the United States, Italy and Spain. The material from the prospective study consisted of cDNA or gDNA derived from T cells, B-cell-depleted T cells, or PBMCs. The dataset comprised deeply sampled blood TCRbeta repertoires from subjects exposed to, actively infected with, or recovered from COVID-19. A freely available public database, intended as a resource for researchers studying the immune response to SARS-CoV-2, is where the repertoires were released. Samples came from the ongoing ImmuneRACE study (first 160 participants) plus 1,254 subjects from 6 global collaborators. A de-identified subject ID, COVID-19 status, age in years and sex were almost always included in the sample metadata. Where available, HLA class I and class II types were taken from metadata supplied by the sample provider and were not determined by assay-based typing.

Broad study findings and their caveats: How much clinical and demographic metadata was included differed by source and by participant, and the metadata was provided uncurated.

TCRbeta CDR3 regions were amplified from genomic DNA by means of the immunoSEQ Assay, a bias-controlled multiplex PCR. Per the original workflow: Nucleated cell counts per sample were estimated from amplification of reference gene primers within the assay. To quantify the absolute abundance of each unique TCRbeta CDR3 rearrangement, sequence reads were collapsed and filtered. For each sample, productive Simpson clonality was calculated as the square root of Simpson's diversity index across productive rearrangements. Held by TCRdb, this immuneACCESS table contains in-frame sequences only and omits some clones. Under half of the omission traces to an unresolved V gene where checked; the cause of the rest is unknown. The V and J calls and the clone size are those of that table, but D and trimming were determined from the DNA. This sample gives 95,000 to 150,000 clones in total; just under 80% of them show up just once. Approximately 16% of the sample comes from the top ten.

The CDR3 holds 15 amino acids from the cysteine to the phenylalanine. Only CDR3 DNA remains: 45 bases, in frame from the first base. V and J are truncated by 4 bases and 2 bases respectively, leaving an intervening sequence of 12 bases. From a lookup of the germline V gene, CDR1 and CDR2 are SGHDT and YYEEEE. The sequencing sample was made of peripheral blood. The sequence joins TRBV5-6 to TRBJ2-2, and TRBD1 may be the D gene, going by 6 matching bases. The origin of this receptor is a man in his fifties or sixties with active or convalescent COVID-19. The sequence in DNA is TGTGCCAGCAGCCAGGGGACAACCAACACCGGGGAGCTGTTTTTT. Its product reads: CASSQGTTNTGELFF.